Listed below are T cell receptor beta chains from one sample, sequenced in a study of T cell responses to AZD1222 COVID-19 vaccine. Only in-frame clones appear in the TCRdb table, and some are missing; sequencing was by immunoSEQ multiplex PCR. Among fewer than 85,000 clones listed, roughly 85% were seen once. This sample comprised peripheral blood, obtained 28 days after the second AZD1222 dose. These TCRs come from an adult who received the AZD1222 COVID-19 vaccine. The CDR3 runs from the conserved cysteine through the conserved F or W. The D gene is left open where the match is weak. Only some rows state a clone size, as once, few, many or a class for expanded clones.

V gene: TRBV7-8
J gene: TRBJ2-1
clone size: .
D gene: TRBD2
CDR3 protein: CASSLDLSGRGGGFDEQFF
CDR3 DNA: TGTGCCAGCAGCTTAGATCTTAGCGGGAGAGGGGGGGGATTCGATGAGCAGTTCTTC

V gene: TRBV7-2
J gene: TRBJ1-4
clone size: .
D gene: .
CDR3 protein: CASSLGGQLHEKLFF
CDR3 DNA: TGTGCCAGCAGCTTGGGGGGTCAGTTGCATGAAAAACTGTTTTTT

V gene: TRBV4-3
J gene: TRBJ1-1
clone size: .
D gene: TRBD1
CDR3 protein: CASSQILGQVNTEAFF
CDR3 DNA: TGCGCCAGCAGCCAGATCCTAGGACAGGTGAACACTGAAGCTTTCTTT

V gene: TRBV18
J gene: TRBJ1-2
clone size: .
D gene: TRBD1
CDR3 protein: CASSPALRTGFSGGYGYTF
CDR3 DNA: TGTGCCAGCTCACCAGCTCTGAGGACAGGGTTCTCAGGAGGCTATGGCTACACCTTC

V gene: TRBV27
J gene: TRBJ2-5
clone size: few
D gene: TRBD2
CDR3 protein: CASSATSARGWETQYF
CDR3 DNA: TGTGCCAGCAGTGCGACTAGCGCCAGAGGATGGGAGACCCAGTACTTC

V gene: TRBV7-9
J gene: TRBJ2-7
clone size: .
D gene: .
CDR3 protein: CASSPGGRSYEQYF
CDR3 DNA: TGTGCCAGCAGCCCTGGTGGCCGTTCCTACGAGCAGTACTTC

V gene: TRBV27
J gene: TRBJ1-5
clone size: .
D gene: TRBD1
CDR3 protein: CASSPGTDSNQPQHF
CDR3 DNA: TGTGCCAGCAGTCCGGGGACAGATAGTAATCAGCCCCAGCATTTT

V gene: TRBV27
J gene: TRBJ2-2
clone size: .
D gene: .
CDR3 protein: CASSKGGARNTGELFF
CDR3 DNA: TGTGCCAGCAGCAAGGGGGGGGCCCGTAACACCGGGGAGCTGTTTTTT

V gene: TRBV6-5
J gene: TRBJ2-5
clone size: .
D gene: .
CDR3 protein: CASSYSGREQETQYF
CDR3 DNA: TGTGCCAGCAGTTACTCGGGTCGGGAGCAAGAGACCCAGTACTTC

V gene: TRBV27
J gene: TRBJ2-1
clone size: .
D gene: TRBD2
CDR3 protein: CASMEGGPYNEQFF
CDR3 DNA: TGTGCCAGCATGGAGGGAGGGCCCTACAATGAGCAGTTCTTC